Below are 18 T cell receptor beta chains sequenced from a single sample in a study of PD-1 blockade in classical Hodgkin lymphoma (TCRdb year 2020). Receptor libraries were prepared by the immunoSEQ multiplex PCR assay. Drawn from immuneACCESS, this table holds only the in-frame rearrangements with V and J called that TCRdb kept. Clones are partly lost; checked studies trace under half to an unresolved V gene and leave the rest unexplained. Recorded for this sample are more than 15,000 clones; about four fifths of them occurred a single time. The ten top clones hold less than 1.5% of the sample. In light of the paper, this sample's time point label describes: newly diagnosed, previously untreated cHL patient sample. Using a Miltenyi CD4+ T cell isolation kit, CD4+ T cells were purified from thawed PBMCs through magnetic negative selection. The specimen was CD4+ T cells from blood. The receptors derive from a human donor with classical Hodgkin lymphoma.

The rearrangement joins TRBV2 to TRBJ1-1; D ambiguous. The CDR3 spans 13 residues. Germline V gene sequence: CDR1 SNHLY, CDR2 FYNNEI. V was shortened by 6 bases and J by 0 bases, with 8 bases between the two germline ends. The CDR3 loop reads CASRRELNTEAFF. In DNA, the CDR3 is TGTGCCAGCAGGAGAGAATTGAACACTGAAGCTTTCTTT.

The CDR3 is CASSLAGGGETQYF. The CDR3, as DNA: TGTGCCAGCAGCTTGGCAGGGGGCGGCGAGACCCAGTACTTC. The chain combines TRBV7-6 with TRBJ2-5, with TRBD1 identical over 8 bases. CDR1 and CDR2 from the germline V gene are SGHVS and FNYEAQ. The J segment lost 5 bases and the V segment lost 3 bases, leaving 5 bases of the junction unmatched. This CDR3 is built from 14 residues.

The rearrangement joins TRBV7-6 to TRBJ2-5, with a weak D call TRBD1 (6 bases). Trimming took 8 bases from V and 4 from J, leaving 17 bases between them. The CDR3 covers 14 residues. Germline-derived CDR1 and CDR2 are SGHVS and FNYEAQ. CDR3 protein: CASGRQAALETQYF. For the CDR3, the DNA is TGTGCCAGCGGTAGACAGGCGGCCTTAGAGACCCAGTACTTC.

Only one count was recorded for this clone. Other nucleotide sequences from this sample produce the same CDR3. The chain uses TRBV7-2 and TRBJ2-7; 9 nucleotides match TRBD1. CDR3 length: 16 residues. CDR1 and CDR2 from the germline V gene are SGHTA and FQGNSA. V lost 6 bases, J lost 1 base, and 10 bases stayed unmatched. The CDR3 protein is CASSRLGDRGSYEQYF. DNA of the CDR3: TGTGCCAGCAGTCGGCTAGGCGACAGGGGGTCCTACGAGCAGTACTTC. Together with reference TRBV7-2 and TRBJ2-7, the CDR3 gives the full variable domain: GAGVSQSPSNKVTEKGKDVELRCDPISGHTALYWYRQSLGQGLEFLIYFQGNSAPDKSGLPSDRFSAERTGGSVSTLTIQRTQQEDSAVYLCASSRLGDRGSYEQYFGPGTRLTVT.

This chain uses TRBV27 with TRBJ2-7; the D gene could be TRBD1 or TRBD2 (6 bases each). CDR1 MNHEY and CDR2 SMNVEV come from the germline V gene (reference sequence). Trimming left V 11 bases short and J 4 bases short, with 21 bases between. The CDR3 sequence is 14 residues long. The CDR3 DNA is TGTGCCGTAGGGGCTGGGGGGCATTCTTACGAGCAGTACTTC. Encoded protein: CAVGAGGHSYEQYF.

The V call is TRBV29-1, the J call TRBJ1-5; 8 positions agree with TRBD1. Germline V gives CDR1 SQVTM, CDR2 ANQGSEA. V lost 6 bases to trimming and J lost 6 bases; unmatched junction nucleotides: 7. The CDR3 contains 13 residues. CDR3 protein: CSVGPGGSQPQHF. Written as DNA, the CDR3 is TGCAGCGTCGGTCCAGGGGGCAGTCAGCCCCAGCATTTT.

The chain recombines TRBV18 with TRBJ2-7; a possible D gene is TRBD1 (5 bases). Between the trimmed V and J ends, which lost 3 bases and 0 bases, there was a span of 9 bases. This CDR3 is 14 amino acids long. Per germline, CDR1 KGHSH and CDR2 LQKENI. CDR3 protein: CASSPDSTSYEQYF. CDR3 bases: TGTGCCAGCTCACCCGACAGTACCTCCTACGAGCAGTACTTC.

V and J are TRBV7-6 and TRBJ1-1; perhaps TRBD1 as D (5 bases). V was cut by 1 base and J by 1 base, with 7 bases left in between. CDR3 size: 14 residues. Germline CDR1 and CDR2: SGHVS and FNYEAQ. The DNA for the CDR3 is TGTGCCAGCAGCTTAGGCCAGGGGAACACTGAAGCTTTCTTT. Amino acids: CASSLGQGNTEAFF.

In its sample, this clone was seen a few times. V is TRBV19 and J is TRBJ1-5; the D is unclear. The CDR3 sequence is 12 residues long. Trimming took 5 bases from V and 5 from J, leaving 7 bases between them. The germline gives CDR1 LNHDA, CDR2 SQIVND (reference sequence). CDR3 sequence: CASSVRDQPQHF. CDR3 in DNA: TGTGCCAGTAGTGTACGAGATCAGCCCCAGCATTTT.

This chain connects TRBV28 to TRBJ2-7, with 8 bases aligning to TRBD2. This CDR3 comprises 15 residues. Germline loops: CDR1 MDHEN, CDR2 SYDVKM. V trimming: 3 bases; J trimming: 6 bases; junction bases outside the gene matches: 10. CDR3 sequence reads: CASSFAGRAGLEQYF. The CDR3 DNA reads TGTGCCAGCAGTTTCGCCGGGAGGGCCGGCCTCGAGCAGTACTTC.

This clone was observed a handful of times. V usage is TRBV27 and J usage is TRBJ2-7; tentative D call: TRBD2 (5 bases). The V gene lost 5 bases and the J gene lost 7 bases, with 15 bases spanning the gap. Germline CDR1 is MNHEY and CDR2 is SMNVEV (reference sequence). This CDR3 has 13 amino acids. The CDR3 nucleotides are TGTGCCAGCAGTGCGAAGACGTCGGGGGAGCAGTACTTC. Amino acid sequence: CASSAKTSGEQYF.

The CDR3 region has the DNA TGTGCCAGCAGCCAACGGGGGGGCGGGAAAGATAATGAGCAGTTCTTC. Translated: CASSQRGGGKDNEQFF. This chain joins TRBV28 and TRBJ2-1; 8 nucleotides align to TRBD2. The V segment lost 6 bases and the J segment 7 bases; nucleotides outside the gene matches: 14. The germline V gene has CDR1 MDHEN and CDR2 SYDVKM. CDR3 length: 16 amino acids.

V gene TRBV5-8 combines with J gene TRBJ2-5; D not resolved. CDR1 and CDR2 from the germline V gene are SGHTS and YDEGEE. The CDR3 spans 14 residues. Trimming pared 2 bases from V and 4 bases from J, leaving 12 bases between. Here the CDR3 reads CASSFVQTTETQYF. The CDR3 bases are TGTGCCAGCAGCTTCGTGCAAACGACAGAGACCCAGTACTTC.

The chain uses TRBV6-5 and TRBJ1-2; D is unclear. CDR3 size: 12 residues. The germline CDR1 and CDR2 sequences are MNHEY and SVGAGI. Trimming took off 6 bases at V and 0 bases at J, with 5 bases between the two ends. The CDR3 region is CASSSTNYGYTF. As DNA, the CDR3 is TGTGCCAGCAGCTCCACTAACTATGGCTACACCTTC.

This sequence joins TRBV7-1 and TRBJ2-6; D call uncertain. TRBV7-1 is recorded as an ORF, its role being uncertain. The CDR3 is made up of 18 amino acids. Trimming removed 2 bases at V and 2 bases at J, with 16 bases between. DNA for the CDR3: TGTGCCAGCAGCTCAAGGGAAGGGAAGTTCACTGGGGCCAACGTCCTGACTTTC. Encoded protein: CASSSREGKFTGANVLTF.

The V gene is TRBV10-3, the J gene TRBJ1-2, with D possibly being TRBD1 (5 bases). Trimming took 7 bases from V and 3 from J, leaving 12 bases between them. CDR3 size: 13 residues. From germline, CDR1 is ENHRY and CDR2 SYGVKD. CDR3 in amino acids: CAITTANDYGYTF. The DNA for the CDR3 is TGTGCCATCACGACAGCCAATGACTATGGCTACACCTTC.

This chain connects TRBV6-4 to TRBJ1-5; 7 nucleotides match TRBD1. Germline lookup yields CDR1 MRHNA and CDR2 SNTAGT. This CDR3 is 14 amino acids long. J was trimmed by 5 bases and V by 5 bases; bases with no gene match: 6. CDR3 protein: CASSIRDRDQPQHF. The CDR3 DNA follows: TGTGCCAGCAGTATCCGGGACAGAGATCAGCCCCAGCATTTT.

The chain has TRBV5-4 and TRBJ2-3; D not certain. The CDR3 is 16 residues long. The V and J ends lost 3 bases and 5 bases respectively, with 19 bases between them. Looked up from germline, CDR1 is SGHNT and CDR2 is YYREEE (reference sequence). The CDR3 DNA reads TGTGCCAGCAGCTCCTCCCGCGGAAAAACCATAGATACGCAGTATTTT. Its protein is CASSSSRGKTIDTQYF.